Listed below are T cell receptor beta chains from one sample, sequenced in a study of tumor-infiltrating lymphocytes in oesophageal squamous cell carcinoma. TCRdb used MiXCR to reprocess the PCR reads, holding one entry per CDR3 protein. The sample has around 14,000 distinct CDR3 sequences, more than 50% seen once. Sequencing was carried out using esophageal tumor tissue. The receptors were sampled from a male donor with esophageal squamous cell carcinoma. Each CDR3 is given without its conserved first and last residue. A D gene is named only where the DNA matches it firmly. Clone size appears in some rows only: once, few, many, or a class for an expanded clone.

size	V	J	D	CDR3
many	TRBV19	TRBJ1-5	NA	ASSIGGVGQPQH
medium-sized	TRBV6-1	TRBJ1-5	TRBD1	ASSLTGPNSNQPQH
medium-sized	TRBV7-9	TRBJ1-4	NA	ASSFGSAGGEKLF
NA	TRBV27	TRBJ2-1	NA	ASKVGGSVEQF
medium-sized	TRBV28	TRBJ1-5	NA	ASRGHANQPQH
few	TRBV20-1	TRBJ1-5	NA	SAELGRVNQPQH
few	TRBV25-1	TRBJ2-3	TRBD2	ASSFGGGEAD
NA	TRBV7-2	TRBJ2-1	TRBD1	ASSTHRGRVTNEQF
NA	TRBV7-3	TRBJ2-1	TRBD2	ASSLIGLAGANEQF
once	TRBV6-9	TRBJ2-2	TRBD2	ASSYISSSGGNTGELF
NA	TRBV11-1	TRBJ1-1	NA	ASSPDRFPLNTEAF
NA	TRBV5-1	TRBJ1-5	TRBD1	ASSPRLNRGNQPQH
many	TRBV7-3	TRBJ1-1	NA	ASSLSGGMNTEAF
medium-sized	TRBV10-1	TRBJ2-7	NA	ASSESDKLYEQY
NA	TRBV7-3	TRBJ2-3	TRBD1	ASSIQGAYTDTQY
NA	TRBV10-1	TRBJ2-3	TRBD2	ASTGLAGGTQY
NA	TRBV7-8	TRBJ2-1	TRBD2	ASSNPHGLAGRRGDEQF
NA	TRBV7-2	TRBJ1-2	TRBD1	ASSLDRGGGYT
once	TRBV7-4	NA	TRBD2	ASSRISGGAHTQY
NA	TRBV7-3	TRBJ2-3	TRBD1	ASSPDRVKDTQY
many	TRBV28	TRBJ2-1	NA	ASSERPSYNEQF
NA	TRBV7-6	TRBJ2-1	TRBD2	AKSRLAGYNEQF
NA	TRBV11-2	NA	TRBD2	ASSLLPPGLAGGRGYNEQF
many	TRBV30	TRBJ1-1	NA	AWRRADTEAF
many	TRBV12-3/TRBV12-4	TRBJ1-2	NA	ASSLNYGYT
NA	TRBV12-3/TRBV12-4	TRBJ2-1	NA	ASSRGASSYNEQF
few	TRBV24-1	TRBJ2-1	TRBD2	ATSDFPPTTSGRAFHEQF
NA	TRBV28	TRBJ1-5	TRBD1	ASRTGGGDQPQH
NA	TRBV7-2	TRBJ2-3	TRBD1	ASSSGQGRVDTQY
NA	TRBV9	NA	NA	ASGGGGFYNEQF
many	TRBV5-1	TRBJ2-7	TRBD2	ASSAPGLAVRH
many	TRBV6-1	TRBJ2-7	TRBD2	ASSSSLAGAFEQY
few	TRBV7-2	NA	NA	ASSLSLERRHEQY
few	TRBV7-9	TRBJ2-2	TRBD2	ASSFDTAGVTGELF